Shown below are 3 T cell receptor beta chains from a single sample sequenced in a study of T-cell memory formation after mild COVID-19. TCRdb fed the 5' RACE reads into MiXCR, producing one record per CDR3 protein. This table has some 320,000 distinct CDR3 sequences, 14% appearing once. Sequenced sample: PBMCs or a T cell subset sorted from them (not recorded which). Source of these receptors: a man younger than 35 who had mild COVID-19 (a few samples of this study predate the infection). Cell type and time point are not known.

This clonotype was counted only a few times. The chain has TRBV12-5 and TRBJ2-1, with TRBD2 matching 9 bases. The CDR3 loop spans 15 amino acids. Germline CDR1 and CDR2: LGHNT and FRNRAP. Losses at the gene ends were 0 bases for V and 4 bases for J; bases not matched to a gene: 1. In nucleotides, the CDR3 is TGTGCTAGTGGTTTGGTAGCGGGGGGTTACAATGAGCAGTTCTTC. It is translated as CASGLVAGGYNEQFF.

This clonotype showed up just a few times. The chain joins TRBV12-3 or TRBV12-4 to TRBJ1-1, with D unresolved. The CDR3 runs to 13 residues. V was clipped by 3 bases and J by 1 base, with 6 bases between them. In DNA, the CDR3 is TGTGCCAGCAGTTTGCAACAGAACACTGAAGCTTTCTTT. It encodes CASSLQQNTEAFF.

CDR3: CASRTRTGGNTEAFF. The CDR3 DNA follows: TGTGCCAGCAGAACCCGGACAGGGGGAAACACTGAAGCTTTCTTT. The chain uses TRBV6-5 and TRBJ1-1; 10 nucleotides line up with TRBD1. With 6 bases clipped from V and 2 bases from J, the junction kept 6 bases outside the gene matches. CDR3 size: 15 residues. Germline V gene sequence: CDR1 MNHEY, CDR2 SVGAGI.